One and the same sample provided the 13 T cell receptor beta chains below, sequenced in a study of T cells in localized non-small cell lung cancer. The repertoire was sequenced with immunoSEQ multiplex PCR; TCRdb's copy has only in-frame clones and lacks some. The data show under 35,000 clones, with about nine tenths seen just once and 4% to 4.5% held by the top ten. Here the sequenced sample was peripheral blood mononuclear cells, taken before any cancer treatment. The receptors were gathered from a woman aged 35 to 69 with stage III lung adenocarcinoma.

The J gene is TRBJ2-2, the V gene TRBV7-9; 8 nucleotides align to TRBD2. V gave up 3 bases and J gave up 5 bases; unmatched junction bases: 8. Germline-derived CDR1 and CDR2 are SEHNR and FQNEAQ (reference sequence). This CDR3 comprises 16 residues. CDR3 region: CASSFQGGRKTGELFF. The CDR3 DNA follows: TGTGCCAGCAGCTTCCAAGGCGGGAGGAAGACCGGGGAGCTGTTTTTT.

The V call is TRBV5-6, the J call TRBJ2-1, with D uncertain. The CDR3 has 13 amino acids. In germline, CDR1 is SGHDT, CDR2 YYEEEE. V was clipped by 4 bases and J by 6 bases, with 11 bases between them. CDR3 nucleotide sequence: TGTGCCAGCAGCCCCCGCCACTCCAATGAGCAGTTCTTC. Amino acids: CASSPRHSNEQFF. The full variable domain, with the rest looked up from reference TRBV5-6 and TRBJ2-1, is DAGVTQSPTHLIKTRGQQVTLRCSPKSGHDTVSWYQQALGQGPQFIFQYYEEEERQRGNFPDRFSGHQFPNYSSELNVNALLLGDSALYLCASSPRHSNEQFFGPGTRLTVL.

This clone has just one count. The chain carries TRBV2 and TRBJ1-3, with D uncertain. The CDR3 has 16 amino acids. V was clipped by 7 bases and J by 0 bases, with 16 bases between them. CDR1 is SNHLY, CDR2 FYNNEI, per germline. In nucleotides, the CDR3 is TGTGCCAGCACCGATCCATACAGCCTCTCTGGAAACACCATATATTTT. This translates into CASTDPYSLSGNTIYF.

The chain carries TRBV5-6 and TRBJ2-7; D possibly corresponds to TRBD2 (6 bases). Deletions cut 4 bases from V and 2 bases from J, with 10 bases between. The CDR3 is 13 residues long. The germline gives CDR1 SGHDT, CDR2 YYEEEE. For the CDR3, the DNA is TGTGCCAGCAGCCCCTGGGGGGCCTACGAGCAGTACTTC. Protein product: CASSPWGAYEQYF.

The V call is TRBV7-9, the J call TRBJ1-1; TRBD1 matches 9 bases. Looked up from germline, CDR1 is SEHNR and CDR2 is FQNEAQ (reference sequence). The CDR3 totals 15 residues. The J segment lost 2 bases and the V segment lost 2 bases, leaving 3 bases of the junction unmatched. The CDR3 nucleotides are TGTGCCAGCAGCTTAAGGGGACAGGGCAACACTGAAGCTTTCTTT. It codes for CASSLRGQGNTEAFF.

Comment on this clone: The junction does not match germline at one end; this may be a read error. The gene calls are TRBV5-6 and TRBJ1-3, with D hard to call. The V gene's germline CDR1 is SGHDT and CDR2 YYEEEE. The CDR3 has 16 residues. CDR3 in DNA: TGTGCCAGCAGCCCTGGCGGCCCACAGAATGGAGACACCATATATTTT. It yields the protein CASSPGGPQNGDTIYF.

In its sample, this clone was seen once. CDR3 bases: TGTGCCAGCAGCTATAGGGAAGAGACCCAGTACTTC. Protein: CASSYREETQYF. J is TRBJ2-5 and V is TRBV5-6; D gene ambiguous. Germline assignment: CDR1 SGHDT and CDR2 YYEEEE. CDR3 length: 12 residues. The V end lost 3 bases, the J end lost 3 bases, and 6 bases lay between the germline ends.

The chain has TRBV28 and TRBJ1-5; D possibly corresponds to TRBD1 (5 bases). V was clipped by 6 bases and J by 2 bases, with 14 bases between them. The CDR3 totals 15 residues. CDR1 MDHEN and CDR2 SYDVKM come from the germline V gene. Here the CDR3 reads CASSAQGSGNQPQHF. DNA of the CDR3: TGTGCCAGCAGCGCCCAGGGAAGCGGCAATCAGCCCCAGCATTTT.

The rearrangement uses TRBV5-6 and TRBJ1-2; D remains unclear. CDR1 and CDR2 (germline): SGHDT, YYEEEE. Trimming shortened V by 0 bases and J by 4 bases, and 7 bases separated the two germline ends. CDR3 length equals 13 residues. In DNA, the CDR3 is TGTGCCAGCAGCTTGGACAGCCTCTATGGCTACACCTTC. Translation: CASSLDSLYGYTF.

The chain joins TRBV29-1 to TRBJ1-2, with D possibly TRBD1 on 6 matching bases. Between the trimmed V and J ends, which lost 1 base and 4 bases, there was a span of 16 bases. The germline gives CDR1 SQVTM, CDR2 ANQGSEA. This CDR3 is 15 amino acids long. The CDR3, as DNA: TGCAGCGTTGAAGCGCGGGGAGGGGGGGCCTATGGCTACACCTTC. Protein product: CSVEARGGGAYGYTF.

This clone is labeled large. V usage is TRBV7-9 and J usage is TRBJ2-7; TRBD2 matches at 8 bases. Trimming took 5 bases from V and 3 from J; bases not matched to a gene: 6. Germline CDR1 is SEHNR and CDR2 is FQNEAQ (reference sequence). This CDR3 has 14 amino acids. The CDR3 loop is CASSPPGLVYEQYF. CDR3 coding DNA: TGTGCCAGCAGCCCACCGGGACTAGTCTACGAGCAGTACTTC.

The chain uses TRBV29-1 and TRBJ2-5; D unclear. The CDR3 is 15 amino acids. Germline CDR1 and CDR2: SQVTM and ANQGSEA. V was shortened by 5 bases and J by 2 bases, with 18 bases between the two germline ends. CDR3 region: CSVFPTAAEQETQYF. CDR3 nucleotides: TGCAGCGTTTTCCCAACGGCAGCAGAACAAGAGACCCAGTACTTC.

The chain employs TRBV4-3 and TRBJ1-1; perhaps TRBD1 as D (6 bases). This CDR3 is 14 amino acids long. Trimming took 4 bases from V and 1 from J, leaving 10 bases between them. CDR1 and CDR2 (germline): LGHNA, YSLEER. The CDR3: CASSLDRSNTEAFF. CDR3 DNA sequence: TGCGCCAGCAGCCTCGACAGGTCGAACACTGAAGCTTTCTTT.